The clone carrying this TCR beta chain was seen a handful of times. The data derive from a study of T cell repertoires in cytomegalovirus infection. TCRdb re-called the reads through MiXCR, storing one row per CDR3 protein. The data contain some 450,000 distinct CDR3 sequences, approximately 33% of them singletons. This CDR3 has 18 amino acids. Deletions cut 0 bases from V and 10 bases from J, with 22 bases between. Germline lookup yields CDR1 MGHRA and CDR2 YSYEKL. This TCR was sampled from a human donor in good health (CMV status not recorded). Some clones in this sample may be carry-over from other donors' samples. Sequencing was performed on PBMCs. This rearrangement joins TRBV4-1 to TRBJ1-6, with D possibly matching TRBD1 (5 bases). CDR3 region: CASSQDITRDGYKSPLHF. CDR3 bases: TGCGCCAGCAGCCAAGATATAACTCGGGACGGCTACAAGTCACCCCTCCACTTT.